This TCR beta chain originates from a study of T cell responses to AZD1222 COVID-19 vaccine. Germline V gene sequence: CDR1 MNHEY, CDR2 SVGAGI. J gave up 2 bases and V 11 bases, and 6 bases lay outside the gene matches. The CDR3 has 15 residues. Study observations and caveats: Once two AZD1222 doses were given, Spike-specific TCR breadth and depth went up.

Points on this clone: The antigen is not known.

Profiled with immunoSEQ multiplex PCR; TCRdb holds only in-frame clones, not every one. The sample includes about 88,000 clones, 92% seen only once; the top ten take 5.2%. The material sequenced was peripheral blood, taken on day 0 of AZD1222 vaccination. This TCR derives from an adult in good health. This chain links TRBV6-5 with TRBJ2-2, with 12 bases lining up with TRBD2. CDR3 protein: CAGTSGLRNTGELFF. CDR3 coding DNA: TGTGCCGGGACTAGCGGGTTACGTAACACCGGGGAGCTGTTTTTT.